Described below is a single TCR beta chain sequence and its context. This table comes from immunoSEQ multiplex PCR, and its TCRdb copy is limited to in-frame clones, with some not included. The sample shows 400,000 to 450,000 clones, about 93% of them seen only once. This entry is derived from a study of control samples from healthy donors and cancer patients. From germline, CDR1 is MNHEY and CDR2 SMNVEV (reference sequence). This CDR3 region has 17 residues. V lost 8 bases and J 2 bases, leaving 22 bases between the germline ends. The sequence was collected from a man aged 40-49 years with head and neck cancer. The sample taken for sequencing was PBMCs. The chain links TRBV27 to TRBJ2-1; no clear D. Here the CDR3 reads CASLPALILQAYNEQFF. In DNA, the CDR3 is TGTGCCAGCTTGCCGGCGCTGATACTCCAGGCCTACAATGAGCAGTTCTTC.